This T cell receptor beta chain derives from a study of blood T cells in healthy people across ages. There are a few counts of this clonotype. The CDR3 loop spans 15 amino acids. The V end was cut by 1 base, the J end by 3 bases, with 10 bases between. The second PCR ran 7 to 11 cycles with a sample-barcoded 5' primer and J-beta primers. MiXCR, applied by TCRdb to the 5' RACE reads, yields one record per CDR3 protein. The sample consists of 1,800,000 or so distinct CDR3 sequences, 35% to 50% of them appearing once. The sample comprised blood. This receptor was identified in a human donor in good health. V and J are TRBV12-3 or TRBV12-4 and TRBJ2-1, with D tentatively TRBD1 (6 bases). As DNA, the CDR3 is TGTGCCAGCAGTTTAGATGGGACAAGCTACAATGAGCAGTTCTTC. Its translation is CASSLDGTSYNEQFF.